Reported below is one T cell receptor beta chain. Its antigen is still unknown. The sample comes from a study of T cell responses to AZD1222 COVID-19 vaccine. Only in-frame clones appear in the TCRdb table, and some are missing; sequencing was by immunoSEQ multiplex PCR. The data contain about 110,000 clones, 70% to 90% of them singletons. Trimming stripped 7 bases from V and 5 bases from J, with 17 bases between. CDR1 is MDHEN and CDR2 is SYDVKM in the germline V gene. The CDR3 has 15 amino acids. Study results and caveats: Donors skewed white British and female; clonal diversity was possibly underestimated. Regions 160-218 and 743-854 dominated among vaccine-associated CD4 TCRs spanning spike. No repertoire was sampled before or during the peak T cell response, only after it.

The chain employs TRBV28 and TRBJ2-2; tentatively, D is TRBD1 (5 bases). Sequenced here: peripheral blood, sampled 28 days after the second AZD1222 dose. This receptor was taken from an adult who received the AZD1222 COVID-19 vaccine. CDR3 DNA: TGTGCCAGCAACCGTTTCGCAGGGAATACCGGGGAGCTGTTTTTT. It translates to CASNRFAGNTGELFF.